This T cell receptor beta chain was sequenced in a study of shared T cell receptors in the human thymus. Profiled with immunoSEQ multiplex PCR; TCRdb holds only in-frame clones, not every one. The sample contains hundreds of thousands of clones, 95% of which appear only once. The sequenced sample consisted of thymocytes. This TCR was recovered from a human donor.

The CDR3, as DNA: TGTGCCAGCAGTTTCGGGGGGCCATACACCATATATTTT. Its translation: CASSFGGPYTIYF. The chain joins TRBV28 to TRBJ1-3; D perhaps matches TRBD1 (6 bases). Germline-derived CDR1 and CDR2 are MDHEN and SYDVKM. This CDR3 spans 13 amino acids. The V and J ends lost 3 bases and 8 bases respectively, with 11 bases between them.